The 3 T cell receptor beta chains given below trace back to one sample, sequenced in a study of cytomegalovirus exposure and HLA in healthy donors. In the PCR, 60 Vbeta and 13 Jbeta primers were used. Assay: immunoSEQ multiplex PCR; the TCRdb copy retains only in-frame clones and omits some. The sample has about 190,000 clones; 74% are singletons. The specimen sequenced was PBMCs. The receptors come from a woman between 25 and 40 years old in good health and CMV-seropositive.

The V gene is TRBV27, the J gene TRBJ2-3; TRBD2 matches at 7 bases. The J segment lost 4 bases and the V segment lost 4 bases, leaving 11 bases of the junction unmatched. Looked up from germline, CDR1 is MNHEY and CDR2 is SMNVEV (reference sequence). This CDR3 is 16 amino acids long. In DNA form, the CDR3 reads TGTGCCAGCAGTTCCAGACGGGCTAGCGGTGCAGATACGCAGTATTTT. Encoded protein: CASSSRRASGADTQYF.

The V call is TRBV4-1, the J call TRBJ2-2, with TRBD2 identical over 12 bases. Germline CDR1 reads MGHRA; CDR2 reads YSYEKL. V was clipped by 6 bases and J by 4 bases; unmatched bases: 6. This CDR3 region has 16 residues. This CDR3 is CASSRTSGKVTGELFF. The CDR3, as DNA: TGCGCCAGCAGTCGGACTAGCGGGAAGGTCACCGGGGAGCTGTTTTTT.

The CDR3 DNA reads TGTGCCAGCAGTACAGGGGCTTCCTATGGCTACACCTTC. Translating gives CASSTGASYGYTF. The chain links TRBV28 to TRBJ1-2; 7 bases align to TRBD1. The germline gives CDR1 MDHEN, CDR2 SYDVKM. The CDR3 contains 13 residues. After removal of 5 bases from V and 4 bases from J, the junction contained 4 bases not matched to a gene.